This paragraph covers one TCR beta chain sequence. Its antigen is unidentified. Sequenced by immunoSEQ multiplex PCR; TCRdb stores in-frame clones only, minus some. The repertoire includes 70,000 to 95,000 clones, 82% of them detected once, and about 5.2% sits in the top ten. The data originate from a study of a mutant IDH1 vaccine in newly diagnosed glioma. About the study: Treated individuals were about 62% male and roughly 38% female, averaging 40.4 years of age. The therapy given earlier, which was standard therapy, consisted of radiotherapy, temozolomide, or both, and most of the patients received both. Findings of the study overall: Researchers report vaccine-induced immune responses in approximately 95% of patients.

Looked up from germline, CDR1 is SQVTM and CDR2 is ANQGSEA. The V and J ends lost 3 bases and 1 base, in that order; junction bases with no gene match: 4. The CDR3 loop spans 14 amino acids. Time point specified: baseline, week 1 (first vaccination visit). Regarding treatment: pre-vaccination baseline after standard-of-care therapy. Those who donated had recent WHO grade 3 or 4 IDH1-mutant, ATRX-lost astrocytomas. The chain carries TRBV29-1 and TRBJ2-7, with 9 positions matching TRBD1. This clonotype was sampled from a middle-aged man with glioma. Some clones in this sample may be carry-over from other donors' samples. The specimen was PBMCs, collected from a glioma patient treated with radiotherapy, temozolomide or both. CDR3 amino acids: CSVDIGTGSYEQYF. In nucleotides, the CDR3 is TGCAGCGTTGATATTGGGACAGGGTCCTACGAGCAGTACTTC.